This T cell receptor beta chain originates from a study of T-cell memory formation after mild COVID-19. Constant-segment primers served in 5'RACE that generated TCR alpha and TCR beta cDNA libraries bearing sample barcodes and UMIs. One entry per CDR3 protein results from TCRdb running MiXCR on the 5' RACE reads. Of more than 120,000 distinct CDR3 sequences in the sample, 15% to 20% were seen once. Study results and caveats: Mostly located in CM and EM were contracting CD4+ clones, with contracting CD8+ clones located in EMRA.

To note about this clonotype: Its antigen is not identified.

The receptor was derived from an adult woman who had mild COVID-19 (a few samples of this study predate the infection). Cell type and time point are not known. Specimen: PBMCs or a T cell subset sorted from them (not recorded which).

CDR3 DNA: TGCGCCAGCACCAACGATGTGGGTACCTCCTACAATGAGCAGTTCTTC. Protein product: CASTNDVGTSYNEQFF. The V call is TRBV5-1, the J call TRBJ2-1; unclear D gene. CDR1 and CDR2 (germline): SGHRS, YFSETQ. The CDR3 consists of 16 residues. Trimming cost V 6 bases and J 0 bases, with 16 bases left between them.